The 9 T cell receptor beta chains listed next were all sequenced from one sample in a study of T-cell reconstitution after alpha-beta-depleted transplantation in children. Researchers prepared the TCRbeta library using unique molecular identifiers, the study reports. TCRdb reanalysed the PCR reads using MiXCR and keeps one entry per CDR3 protein. The sample lists hundreds of thousands of distinct CDR3 sequences, over 7% occurring once. These TCRs' antigens remain unknown. The study's findings and limits: Hyperexpanded clones declined; after one year, newly produced T cells mostly supplied diversity.

Sequences were derived from peripheral blood, sampled 360 days after TCRalphabeta/CD19-depleted stem cell transplant. These receptors were taken from a female patient aged 2-9 years who had a stem cell transplant for Fanconi anemia, so the T cells may come from the graft donor.

Comment on this clonotype: Without the conserved terminal phenylalanine or tryptophan, this CDR3 likely stems from a read error. The gene calls are TRBV11-2 and TRBJ2-7, with TRBD1 matching 7 bases. After removal of 3 bases from V and 3 bases from J, the junction contained 5 bases not matched to a gene. The CDR3 runs 14 residues. Germline V gives CDR1 SGHAT, CDR2 FQNNGV. The CDR3: CASSFTGTDYEQYY. The CDR3 region has the DNA TGTGCCAGCAGCTTTACAGGGACAGACTACGAGCAGTACTAC.

This clonotype was counted ten times or more. This chain uses TRBV20-1 with TRBJ2-3; 8 bases align to TRBD2. The V and J ends lost 0 bases and 2 bases, in that order; junction bases with no gene match: 7. In germline, CDR1 is DFQATT, CDR2 SNEGSKA (reference sequence). The CDR3 is 16 amino acids. This CDR3 is CSARDRVAGFTDTQYF. CDR3 nucleotides: TGCAGTGCTAGAGATCGAGTAGCGGGGTTCACAGATACGCAGTATTTT.

In DNA, the CDR3 is TGTGCCAGCCACAAACAGGGAAGGGGGCCCCAGCATTTT. Its translation: CASHKQGRGPQHF. The chain links TRBV28 to TRBJ1-5, with D perhaps matching TRBD1 (6 bases). Trimming took 8 bases from V and 9 from J, leaving 17 bases between them. The length of the CDR3 is 13 residues. CDR1 and CDR2 from the germline V gene are MDHEN and SYDVKM.

There are many counts of this clonotype. This chain links TRBV4-3 with TRBJ2-1; no firm D call. CDR1 and CDR2 from the germline V gene are LGHNA and YSLEER. V shed 2 bases and J shed 7 bases, with 15 bases lying between them. The CDR3 loop spans 15 amino acids. Here the CDR3 reads CASSQYKLGNNEQFF. For the CDR3, the DNA is TGCGCCAGCAGCCAATATAAGTTAGGGAATAATGAGCAGTTCTTC.

This clonotype has only a few counts. The chain carries TRBV7-9 and TRBJ2-5, with 10 bases aligning to TRBD2. The V gene's germline CDR1 is SEHNR and CDR2 FQNEAQ (reference sequence). The CDR3 loop spans 17 amino acids. V gave up 5 bases and J gave up 3 bases; unmatched junction bases: 12. The CDR3 reads CASSTSTSGMGEETQYF. CDR3 DNA sequence: TGTGCCAGCAGCACCTCCACTAGCGGGATGGGTGAAGAGACCCAGTACTTC.

The chain has TRBV7-2 and TRBJ1-3; D not certain. Germline CDR1 is SGHTA and CDR2 is FQGNSA. This CDR3 region has 16 residues. Trimming removed 2 bases at V and 1 base at J, with 12 bases between. Here the CDR3 reads CASSLRFDYSGNTIYF. The DNA for the CDR3 is TGTGCCAGCAGCTTACGGTTCGATTATTCTGGAAACACCATATATTTT.

This clonotype was recorded a few times. The chain is built from TRBV6-2 or TRBV6-3 and TRBJ2-7; D uncertain. V was shortened by 0 bases and J by 1 base, with 10 bases between the two germline ends. CDR1 and CDR2 from the germline V gene are MNHEY and SVGEGT. The CDR3 has 15 amino acids. CDR3 region: CASSYSYELSYEQYF. CDR3 DNA: TGTGCCAGCAGTTACTCGTACGAACTATCCTACGAGCAGTACTTC.

As to this clonotype: A much larger clone is a single base away; this may be a read error. This rearrangement joins TRBV28 to TRBJ2-3; 7 bases agree with TRBD1. The CDR3 contains 15 residues. V gave up 8 bases and J gave up 0 bases; unmatched junction bases: 8. Germline CDR1 reads MDHEN; CDR2 reads SYDVKM. The CDR3 loop is CASYRDSTSTDTQYF. The CDR3 DNA follows: TGTGCCAGCTATCGGGACAGCACTAGCACAGATACGCAGTATTTT.

This clonotype has at least ten counts. The V gene is TRBV5-1, the J gene TRBJ2-7; D not certain. V was pared by 0 bases and J by 8 bases, with 9 bases between. This CDR3 is 12 amino acids long. CDR1 is SGHRS, CDR2 YFSETQ, per germline. This chain's CDR3 is CASSLGVGQQYF. The CDR3 region has the DNA TGCGCCAGCAGCTTGGGCGTCGGCCAGCAGTACTTC.